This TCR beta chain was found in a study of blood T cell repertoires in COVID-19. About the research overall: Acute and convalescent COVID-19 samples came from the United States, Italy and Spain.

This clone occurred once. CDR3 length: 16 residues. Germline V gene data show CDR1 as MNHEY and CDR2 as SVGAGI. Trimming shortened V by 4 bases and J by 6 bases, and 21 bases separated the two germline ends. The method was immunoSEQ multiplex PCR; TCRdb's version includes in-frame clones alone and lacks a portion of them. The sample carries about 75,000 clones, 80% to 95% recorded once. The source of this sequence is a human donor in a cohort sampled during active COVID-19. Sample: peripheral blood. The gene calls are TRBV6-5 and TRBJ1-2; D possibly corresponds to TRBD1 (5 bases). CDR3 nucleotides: TGTGCCAGCAGTTTTAGGGCGGCAGGGAAGGTAGATGGCTACACCTTC. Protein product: CASSFRAAGKVDGYTF.